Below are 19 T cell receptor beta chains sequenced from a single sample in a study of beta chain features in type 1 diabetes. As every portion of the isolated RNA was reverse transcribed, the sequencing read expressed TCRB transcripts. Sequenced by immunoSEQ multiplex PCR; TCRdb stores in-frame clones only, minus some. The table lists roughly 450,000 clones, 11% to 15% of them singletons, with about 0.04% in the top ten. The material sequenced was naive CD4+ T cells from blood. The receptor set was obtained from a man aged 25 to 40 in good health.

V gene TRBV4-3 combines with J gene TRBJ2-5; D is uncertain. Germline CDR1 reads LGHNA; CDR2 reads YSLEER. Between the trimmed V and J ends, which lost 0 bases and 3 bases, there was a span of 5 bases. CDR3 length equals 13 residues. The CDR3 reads CASSQDPKETQYF. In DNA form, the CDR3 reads TGCGCCAGCAGCCAAGATCCAAAAGAGACCCAGTACTTC.

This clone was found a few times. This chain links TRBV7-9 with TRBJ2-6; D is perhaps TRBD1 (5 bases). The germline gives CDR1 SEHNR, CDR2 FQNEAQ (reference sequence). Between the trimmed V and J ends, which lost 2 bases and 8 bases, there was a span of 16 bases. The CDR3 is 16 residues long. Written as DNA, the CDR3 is TGTGCCAGCAGCTTAAGTACAGGCCCCCCAACCAACGTCCTGACTTTC. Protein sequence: CASSLSTGPPTNVLTF.

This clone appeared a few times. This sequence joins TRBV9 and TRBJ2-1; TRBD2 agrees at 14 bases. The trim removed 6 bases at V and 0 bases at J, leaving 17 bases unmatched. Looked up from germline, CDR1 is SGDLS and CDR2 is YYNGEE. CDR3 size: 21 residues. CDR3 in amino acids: CASTPSGLAGGQRSSYNEQFF. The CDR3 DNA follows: TGTGCCAGCACCCCCTCAGGACTAGCGGGGGGACAAAGGAGCTCCTACAATGAGCAGTTCTTC.

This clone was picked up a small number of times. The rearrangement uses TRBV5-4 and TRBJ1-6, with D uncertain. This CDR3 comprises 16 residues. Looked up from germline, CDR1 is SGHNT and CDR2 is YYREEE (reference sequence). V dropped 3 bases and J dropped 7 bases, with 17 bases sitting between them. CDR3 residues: CASSSDSGVGNSPLHF. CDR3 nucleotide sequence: TGTGCCAGCAGCTCCGATAGCGGGGTTGGAAATTCACCCCTCCACTTT.

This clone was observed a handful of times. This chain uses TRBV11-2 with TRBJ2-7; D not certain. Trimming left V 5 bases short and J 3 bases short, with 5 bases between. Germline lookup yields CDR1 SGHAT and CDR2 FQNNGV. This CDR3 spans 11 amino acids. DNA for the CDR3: TGTGCCAGCAGCCCGTTCTACGAGCAGTACTTC. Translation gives CASSPFYEQYF.

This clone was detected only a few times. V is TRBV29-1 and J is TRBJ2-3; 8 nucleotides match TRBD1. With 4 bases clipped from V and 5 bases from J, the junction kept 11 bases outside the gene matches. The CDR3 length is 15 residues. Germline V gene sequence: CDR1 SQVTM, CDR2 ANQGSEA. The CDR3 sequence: CSVVVGTGNQDTQYF. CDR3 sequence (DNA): TGCAGCGTTGTAGTTGGGACAGGTAACCAAGATACGCAGTATTTT.

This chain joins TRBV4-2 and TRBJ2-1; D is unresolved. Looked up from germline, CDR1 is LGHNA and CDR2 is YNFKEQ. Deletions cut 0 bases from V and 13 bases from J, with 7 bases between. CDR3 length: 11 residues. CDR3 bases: TGTGCCAGCAGCCAAGATGAGCTCCAGTTCTTC. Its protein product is CASSQDELQFF.

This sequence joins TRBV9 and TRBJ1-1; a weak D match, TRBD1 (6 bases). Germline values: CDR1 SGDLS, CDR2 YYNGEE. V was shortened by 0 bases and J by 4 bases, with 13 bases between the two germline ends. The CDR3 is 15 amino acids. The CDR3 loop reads CASSVDLSGATEAFF. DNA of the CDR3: TGTGCCAGCAGCGTAGATTTGTCAGGGGCCACTGAAGCTTTCTTT.

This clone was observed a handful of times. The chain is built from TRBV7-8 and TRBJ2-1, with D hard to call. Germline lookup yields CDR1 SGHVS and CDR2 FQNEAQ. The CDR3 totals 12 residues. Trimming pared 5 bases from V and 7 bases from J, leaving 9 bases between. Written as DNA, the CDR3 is TGTGCCAGCAGCCCCTTCGGGAATGAGCAGTTCTTC. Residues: CASSPFGNEQFF.

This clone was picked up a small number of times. CDR3 sequence (DNA): TGTGCCAGCAGCTTCAGGTCAGACCCCTACAATGAGCAGTTCTTC. This sequence encodes CASSFRSDPYNEQFF. This sequence joins TRBV7-9 and TRBJ2-1; D unclear. The V end was cut by 3 bases, the J end by 2 bases, with 11 bases between. The germline V gene encodes CDR1 SEHNR and CDR2 FQNEAQ (reference sequence). CDR3 length: 15 amino acids. Full variable domain (remainder filled in from reference TRBV7-9 and TRBJ2-1): DTGVSQNPRHKITKRGQNVTFRCDPISEHNRLYWYRQTLGQGPEFLTYFQNEAQLEKSRLLSDRFSAERPKGSFSTLEIQRTEQGDSAMYLCASSFRSDPYNEQFFGPGTRLTVL.

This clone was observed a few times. The CDR3 nucleotides read TGCGCCAGCAGCCAAGACCAGGGCAGTCACTATGGCTACACCTTC. Amino acids: CASSQDQGSHYGYTF. This chain links TRBV4-3 with TRBJ1-2; perhaps TRBD1 as D (5 bases). V was pared by 0 bases and J by 3 bases, with 11 bases between. Germline CDR1 and CDR2: LGHNA and YSLEER. This CDR3 spans 15 amino acids.

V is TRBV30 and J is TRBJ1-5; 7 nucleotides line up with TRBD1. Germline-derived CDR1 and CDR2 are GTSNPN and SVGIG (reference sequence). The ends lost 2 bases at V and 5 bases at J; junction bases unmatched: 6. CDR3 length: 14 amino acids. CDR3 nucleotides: TGTGCCTGGAGTTCAAGGGGGCGCCATCAGCCCCAGCATTTT. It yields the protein CAWSSRGRHQPQHF.

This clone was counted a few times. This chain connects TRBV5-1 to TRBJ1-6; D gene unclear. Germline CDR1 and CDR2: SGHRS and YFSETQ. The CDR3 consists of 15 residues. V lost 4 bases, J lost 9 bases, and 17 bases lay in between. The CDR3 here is CASSLNGRSGSPLHF. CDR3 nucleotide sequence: TGCGCCAGCAGCCTTAATGGACGTTCCGGTTCACCCCTCCACTTT.

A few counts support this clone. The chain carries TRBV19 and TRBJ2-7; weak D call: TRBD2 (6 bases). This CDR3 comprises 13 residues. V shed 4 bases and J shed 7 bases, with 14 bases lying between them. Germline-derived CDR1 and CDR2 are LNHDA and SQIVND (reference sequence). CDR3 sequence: CASSTTRAGEQYV. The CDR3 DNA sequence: TGTGCCAGTAGTACTACTCGGGCGGGGGAGCAGTACGTC.

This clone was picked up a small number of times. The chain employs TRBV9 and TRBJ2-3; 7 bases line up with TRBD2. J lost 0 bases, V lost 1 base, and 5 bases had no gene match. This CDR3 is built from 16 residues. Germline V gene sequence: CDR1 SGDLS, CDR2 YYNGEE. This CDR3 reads CASSVIGRGSTDTQYF. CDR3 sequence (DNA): TGTGCCAGCAGCGTAATTGGGAGGGGAAGCACAGATACGCAGTATTTT.

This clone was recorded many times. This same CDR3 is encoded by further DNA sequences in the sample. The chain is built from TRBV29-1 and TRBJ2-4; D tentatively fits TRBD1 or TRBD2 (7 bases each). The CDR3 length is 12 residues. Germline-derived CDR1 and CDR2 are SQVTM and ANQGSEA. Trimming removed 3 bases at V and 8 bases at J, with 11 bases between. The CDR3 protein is CSVETGRDIQYF. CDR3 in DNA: TGCAGCGTTGAGACAGGGAGGGACATTCAGTACTTC.

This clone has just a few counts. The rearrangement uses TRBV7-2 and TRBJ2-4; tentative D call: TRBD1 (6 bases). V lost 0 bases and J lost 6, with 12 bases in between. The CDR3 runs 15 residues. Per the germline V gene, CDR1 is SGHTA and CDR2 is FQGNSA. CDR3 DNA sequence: TGTGCCAGCAGCTTAGCGGTACAGGGTACAAACATTCAGTACTTC. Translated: CASSLAVQGTNIQYF.

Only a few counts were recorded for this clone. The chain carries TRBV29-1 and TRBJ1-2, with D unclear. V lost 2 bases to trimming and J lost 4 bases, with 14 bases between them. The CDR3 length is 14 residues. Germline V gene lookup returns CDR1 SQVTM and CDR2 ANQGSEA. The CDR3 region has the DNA TGCAGCGTTGAATGGAACGGCCGGGGCTATGGCTACACCTTC. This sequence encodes CSVEWNGRGYGYTF.

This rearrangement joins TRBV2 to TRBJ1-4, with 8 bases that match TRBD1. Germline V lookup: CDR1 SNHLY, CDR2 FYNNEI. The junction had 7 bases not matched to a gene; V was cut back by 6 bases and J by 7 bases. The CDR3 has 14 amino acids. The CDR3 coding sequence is TGTGCCAGCAGCCGAGACAGGGGTAGTGAAAAACTGTTTTTT. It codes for CASSRDRGSEKLFF. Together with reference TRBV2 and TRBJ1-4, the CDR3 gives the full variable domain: EPEVTQTPSHQVTQMGQEVILRCVPISNHLYFYWYRQILGQKVEFLVSFYNNEISEKSEIFDDQFSVERPDGSNFTLKIRSTKLEDSAMYFCASSRDRGSEKLFFGSGTQLSVL.